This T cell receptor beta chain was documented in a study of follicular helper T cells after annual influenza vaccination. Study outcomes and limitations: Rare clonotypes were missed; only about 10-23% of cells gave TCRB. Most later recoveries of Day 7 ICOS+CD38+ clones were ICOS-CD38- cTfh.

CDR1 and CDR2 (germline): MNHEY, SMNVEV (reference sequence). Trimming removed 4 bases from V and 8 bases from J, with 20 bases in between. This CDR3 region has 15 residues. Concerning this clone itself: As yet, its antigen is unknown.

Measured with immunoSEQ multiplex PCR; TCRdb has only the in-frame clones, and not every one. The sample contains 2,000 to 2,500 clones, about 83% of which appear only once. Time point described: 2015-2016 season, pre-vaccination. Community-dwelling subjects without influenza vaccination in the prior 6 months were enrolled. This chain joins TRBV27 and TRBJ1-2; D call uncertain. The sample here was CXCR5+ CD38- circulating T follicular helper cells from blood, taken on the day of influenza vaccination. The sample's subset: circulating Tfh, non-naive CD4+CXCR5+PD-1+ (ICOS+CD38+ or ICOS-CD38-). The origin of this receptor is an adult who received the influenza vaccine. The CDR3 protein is CASSSHPPQESGYTF. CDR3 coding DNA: TGTGCCAGCAGTTCCCATCCCCCCCAGGAGAGCGGCTACACCTTC.